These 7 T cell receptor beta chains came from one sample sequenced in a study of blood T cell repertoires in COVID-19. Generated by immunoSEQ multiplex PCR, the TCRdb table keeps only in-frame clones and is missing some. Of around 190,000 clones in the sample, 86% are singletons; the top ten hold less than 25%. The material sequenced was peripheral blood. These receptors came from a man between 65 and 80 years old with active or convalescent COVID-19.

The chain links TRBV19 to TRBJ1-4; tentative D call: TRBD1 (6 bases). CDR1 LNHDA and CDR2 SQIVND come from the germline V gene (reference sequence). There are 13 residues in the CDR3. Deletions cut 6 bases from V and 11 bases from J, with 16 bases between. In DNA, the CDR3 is TGTGCCAGTAGCCTGACAGGAGGTGGTAAACTGTTTTTT. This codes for CASSLTGGGKLFF.

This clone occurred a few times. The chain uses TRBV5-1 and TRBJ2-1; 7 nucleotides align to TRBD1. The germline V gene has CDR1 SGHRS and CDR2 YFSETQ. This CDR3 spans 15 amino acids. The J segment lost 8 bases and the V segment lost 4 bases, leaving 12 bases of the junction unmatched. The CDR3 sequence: CASSARSDRADEQFF. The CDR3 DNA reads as TGCGCCAGCAGCGCTCGATCCGACAGGGCTGATGAGCAGTTCTTC.

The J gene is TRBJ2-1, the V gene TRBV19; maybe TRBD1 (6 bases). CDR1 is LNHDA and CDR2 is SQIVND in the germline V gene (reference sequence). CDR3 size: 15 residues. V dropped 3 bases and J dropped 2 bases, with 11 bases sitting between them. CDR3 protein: CASSMGQGPYNEQFF. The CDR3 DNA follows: TGTGCCAGTAGTATGGGTCAGGGGCCCTACAATGAGCAGTTCTTC.

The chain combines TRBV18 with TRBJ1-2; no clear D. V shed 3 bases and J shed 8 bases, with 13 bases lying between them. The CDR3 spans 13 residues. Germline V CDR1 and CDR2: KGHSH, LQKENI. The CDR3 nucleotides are TGTGCCAGCTCACCTGGACCAGCGGGGGGCTACACCTTC. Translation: CASSPGPAGGYTF.

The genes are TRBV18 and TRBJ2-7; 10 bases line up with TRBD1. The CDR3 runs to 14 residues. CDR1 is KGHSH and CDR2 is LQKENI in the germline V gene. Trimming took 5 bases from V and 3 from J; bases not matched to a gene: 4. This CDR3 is CASSAGTGDYEQYF. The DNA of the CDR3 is TGTGCCAGCTCAGCCGGGACAGGGGACTACGAGCAGTACTTC.

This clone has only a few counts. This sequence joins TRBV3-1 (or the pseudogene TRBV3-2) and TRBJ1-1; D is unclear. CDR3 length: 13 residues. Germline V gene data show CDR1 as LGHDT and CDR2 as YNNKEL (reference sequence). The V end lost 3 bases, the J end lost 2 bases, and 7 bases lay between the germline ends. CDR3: CASSQAGNTEAFF. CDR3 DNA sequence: TGTGCCAGCAGCCAGGCGGGAAACACTGAAGCTTTCTTT.

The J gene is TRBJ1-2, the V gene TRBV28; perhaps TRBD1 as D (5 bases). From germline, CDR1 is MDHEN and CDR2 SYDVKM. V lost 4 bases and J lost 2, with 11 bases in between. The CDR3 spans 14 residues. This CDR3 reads CASSYLGHNYGYTF. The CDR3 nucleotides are TGTGCCAGCAGTTACCTAGGACACAACTATGGCTACACCTTC.